The sequence of this T cell receptor (beta chain) was determined in a study of cytomegalovirus exposure and HLA in healthy donors. It was with 60 Vbeta and 13 Jbeta primers that the PCR ran. Assay: immunoSEQ multiplex PCR; the TCRdb copy retains only in-frame clones and omits some. The table records around 160,000 clones, approximately 62% of them present only once. This clonotype originated in a man aged 50-59 years in good health and CMV-seronegative. Sequencing was performed on PBMCs.

CDR3: CATGQGYTGELFF. The CDR3 DNA follows: TGTGCCACAGGACAGGGGTACACCGGGGAGCTGTTTTTT. The chain carries TRBV19 and TRBJ2-2; 9 nucleotides match TRBD1. V shed 10 bases, J shed 3 bases, and the junction held 3 bases outside the gene matches. The CDR3 is made up of 13 amino acids. Germline lookup yields CDR1 LNHDA and CDR2 SQIVND (reference sequence).